The sequence of this TCR beta chain was determined in a study of blood T cell repertoires in COVID-19. For the study at large: Samples representing acute and convalescent COVID-19 were sourced from the United States, Italy and Spain. In each case, the material was cDNA or gDNA derived from T cells, B-cell-depleted T cells, or PBMCs.

This clone came up once. This CDR3 spans 14 amino acids. The germline V gene has CDR1 MNHEY and CDR2 SVGAGI. Trimming removed 7 bases from V and 2 bases from J; junction bases left unmatched: 4. Study processing details: Amplification with reference gene primers provided the estimates of nucleated cell counts. Measured with immunoSEQ multiplex PCR; TCRdb has only the in-frame clones, and not every one. The V and J calls and clone size were taken over from that table, and D and trimming were inferred from the DNA. The repertoire holds about 56,000 clones, with 84% as singletons. V gene TRBV6-5 combines with J gene TRBJ2-7; 11 bases fit TRBD1. Source material: peripheral blood. This TCR came from a woman aged 80 or over with acute or convalescent COVID-19. CDR3 DNA: TGTGCCAGCAAGGACAGGGGGCAAGCCTACGAGCAGTACTTC. Protein: CASKDRGQAYEQYF.